Listed here is a single TCR beta chain. Trimming took 3 bases from V and 2 from J, leaving 17 bases between them. Germline CDR1 reads MDHEN; CDR2 reads SYDVKM. CDR3 size: 17 residues. The protocol was immunoSEQ multiplex PCR, while the TCRdb copy is restricted to in-frame clones and leaves out a portion. The sample yields about 250,000 clones, roughly 85% seen once. The sample belongs to a study of blood T cell repertoires in COVID-19. Cohort assignment relied on participant-reported clinical history. Recovery meant two consecutive negative NP/OP PCR tests, professional clearance, or resolved symptoms.

V usage is TRBV28 and J usage is TRBJ1-5; D unresolved. This sequence originates from a woman in her 30s who had recovered from COVID-19. The sample taken for sequencing was PBMCs or T cells enriched from blood (not recorded which). The CDR3 is CASSFPPPRGRNQPQHF. The CDR3 DNA follows: TGTGCCAGCAGTTTTCCCCCTCCCCGGGGTCGCAATCAGCCCCAGCATTTT.